The clone carrying this T cell receptor beta chain was counted between two and nine times. Its antigen remains unidentified. Reverse transcribing all isolated RNA meant expressed TCRB transcripts were sequenced. About 3.57 million reads per sample were averaged for naive, central memory and regulatory samples. The method was immunoSEQ multiplex PCR; TCRdb's version includes in-frame clones alone and lacks a portion of them. Found here are 350,000 to 450,000 clones, roughly 16% of them singletons; the top ten hold 0.019%. CDR1 and CDR2 from the germline V gene are LNHDA and SQIVND (reference sequence). This CDR3 has 14 residues. With 7 bases clipped from V and 6 bases from J, the junction kept 8 bases outside the gene matches. This record comes from a study of beta chain features in type 1 diabetes. Study results and limitations: Patients with type 1 diabetes showed fewer VDJ junction insertions and more deletions. Naive, central memory and Treg TCRB repertoires appeared more alike in patients than in healthy donors.

The chain recombines TRBV19 with TRBJ2-1; 8 bases are shared with TRBD2. This clonotype originated in a woman under 30 in good health. Source material: naive CD4+ T cells from blood. CDR3 nucleotide sequence: TGTGCCAGTACTTACGGGAGGGCCAGCAATGAGCAGTTCTTC. This codes for CASTYGRASNEQFF.